Listed below are T cell receptor beta chains from one sample, sequenced in a study of shared clonotypes between healthy human individuals. Some clones are missing from TCRdb's copy, which holds only in-frame ones; the method was immunoSEQ multiplex PCR. The sample has about 960,000 clones, approximately 80% seen once. Sequencing used memory CD4+ T cells sorted from blood. These receptors were obtained from a man between 18 and 35 years old in good health. Each CDR3 is given with its conserved first and last residue. Each record gives: CDR3 protein, J gene, V gene.

CDR3 protein: CASSEPRAGRNEQFF; J gene: TRBJ2-1; V gene: TRBV10-1
CDR3 protein: CASGSQLAPGSYNEQFF; J gene: TRBJ2-1; V gene: TRBV12-5
CDR3 protein: CASSQGVGGEETQYF; J gene: TRBJ2-5; V gene: TRBV4-2
CDR3 protein: CASSPGQGLYGYTF; J gene: TRBJ1-2; V gene: TRBV7-6
CDR3 protein: CASSLQQGRNEQYF; J gene: TRBJ2-7; V gene: TRBV5-4
CDR3 protein: CASSPTKSNYGYTF; J gene: TRBJ1-2; V gene: TRBV7-2
CDR3 protein: CASSWAQGAQDTQYF; J gene: TRBJ2-3; V gene: TRBV11-1
CDR3 protein: CASSPQGTGDTIYF; J gene: TRBJ1-3; V gene: TRBV18
CDR3 protein: CASSEEVPGALAYNEQFF; J gene: TRBJ2-1; V gene: TRBV2
CDR3 protein: CSVPNTDEGYGYTF; J gene: TRBJ1-2; V gene: TRBV29-1
CDR3 protein: CASMRDSGANVLTF; J gene: TRBJ2-6; V gene: TRBV27
CDR3 protein: CASSLGGQGPGYTF; J gene: TRBJ1-2; V gene: TRBV7-8
CDR3 protein: CASSRPDSHYEQYF; J gene: TRBJ2-7; V gene: TRBV21-1
CDR3 protein: CASRENYLRMGGYTF; J gene: TRBJ1-2; V gene: TRBV19
CDR3 protein: CAWSGGRDQPQHF; J gene: TRBJ1-5; V gene: TRBV30
CDR3 protein: CAISESGGGISTDTQYF; J gene: TRBJ2-3; V gene: TRBV10-3
CDR3 protein: CASSPRGDPLSNQPQHF; J gene: TRBJ1-5; V gene: TRBV27
CDR3 protein: CAGNHLAGDTTQYF; J gene: TRBJ2-5; V gene: TRBV5-4
CDR3 protein: CASRSGGVGNSPLHF; J gene: TRBJ1-6; V gene: TRBV7-8
CDR3 protein: CASSEGANQPQHF; J gene: TRBJ1-5; V gene: TRBV6-1
CDR3 protein: CASSVQSRALNSNQPQHF; J gene: TRBJ1-5; V gene: TRBV19
CDR3 protein: CASSYQDRNTEAFF; J gene: TRBJ1-1; V gene: TRBV5-6
CDR3 protein: CASSQNIGARSTEAFF; J gene: TRBJ1-1; V gene: TRBV14
CDR3 protein: CASSRRTGETEAFF; J gene: TRBJ1-1; V gene: TRBV18
CDR3 protein: CASSLGQSSNQPQHF; J gene: TRBJ1-5; V gene: TRBV5-1
CDR3 protein: CASSLRLLVQETQYF; J gene: TRBJ2-5; V gene: TRBV7-9
CDR3 protein: CASSLDRGDYGYTF; J gene: TRBJ1-2; V gene: TRBV5-1
CDR3 protein: CASSPAGLAGEVDTQYF; J gene: TRBJ2-3; V gene: TRBV19
CDR3 protein: CASSQDKGSYNSPLHF; J gene: TRBJ1-6; V gene: TRBV4-3
CDR3 protein: CASPFRSYEQYF; J gene: TRBJ2-7; V gene: TRBV10-2
CDR3 protein: CASSGQFNSPLHF; J gene: TRBJ1-6; V gene: TRBV19
CDR3 protein: CASSESPDRHSGNTIYF; J gene: TRBJ1-3; V gene: TRBV25-1
CDR3 protein: CASSSTPTEAFF; J gene: TRBJ1-1; V gene: TRBV11-2
CDR3 protein: CASSLDRGNTEAFF; J gene: TRBJ1-1; V gene: TRBV5-1
CDR3 protein: CASSLSRGQGGQPQHF; J gene: TRBJ1-5; V gene: TRBV27
CDR3 protein: CASSPKYRRDTQYF; J gene: TRBJ2-3; V gene: TRBV7-9
CDR3 protein: CASSLYRDTQYF; J gene: TRBJ2-3; V gene: TRBV7-2
CDR3 protein: CASSTTGPEAFF; J gene: TRBJ1-1; V gene: TRBV7-9
CDR3 protein: CASSPRLGTEAFF; J gene: TRBJ1-1; V gene: TRBV18
CDR3 protein: CASSLLLAGAIEQYF; J gene: TRBJ2-7; V gene: TRBV4-2
CDR3 protein: CASSLQGPTGYTF; J gene: TRBJ1-2; V gene: TRBV7-2
CDR3 protein: CAWSVLGRYEQYF; J gene: TRBJ2-7; V gene: TRBV30
CDR3 protein: CASSLGQVYNSPLHF; J gene: TRBJ1-6; V gene: TRBV27
CDR3 protein: CATSRPQTGPGNTIYF; J gene: TRBJ1-3; V gene: TRBV15
CDR3 protein: CASRKGVQGAYEQYF; J gene: TRBJ2-7; V gene: TRBV5-6